The 18 T cell receptor beta chains below come from one sample, sequenced in a study of shared clonotypes between healthy human individuals. The method was immunoSEQ multiplex PCR; TCRdb's version includes in-frame clones alone and lacks a portion of them. Seen here are some 1,100,000 clones, 78% observed once, and the top ten hold approximately 0.5%. Sequencing input: memory CD4+ T cells from PBMCs. Subset given: CD45RA-negative fraction. Every receptor here comes from a man younger than 35 in good health. Some clones in this sample may be carry-over from other donors' samples.

The V and J genes are TRBV9 and TRBJ2-3; D gene ambiguous. Germline CDR1 is SGDLS and CDR2 is YYNGEE. Trimming left V 0 bases short and J 4 bases short, with 9 bases between. The CDR3 runs 14 residues. The CDR3 spells CASSVALVPDTQYF. CDR3 sequence (DNA): TGTGCCAGCAGCGTAGCTCTAGTCCCAGATACGCAGTATTTT.

The chain carries TRBV7-3 and TRBJ1-2, with D hard to call. The V and J ends lost 4 bases and 1 base respectively, with 10 bases between them. There are 14 residues in the CDR3. From germline, CDR1 is SGHTA and CDR2 FQGTGA. This CDR3 reads CASSYLGGNYGYTF. CDR3 DNA sequence: TGTGCCAGCAGCTATCTGGGCGGTAACTATGGCTACACCTTC.

The chain carries TRBV12-5 and TRBJ2-1, with D maybe TRBD2 (6 bases). This CDR3 has 18 residues. Germline V lookup: CDR1 LGHNT, CDR2 FRNRAP. Deletions cut 1 base from V and 5 bases from J, with 21 bases between. The CDR3 region is CASGLGTSWDSAHNEQFF. CDR3 DNA: TGTGCTAGTGGTTTGGGCACGTCTTGGGACTCGGCCCACAATGAGCAGTTCTTC.

V and J are TRBV19 and TRBJ2-2; D may be TRBD2 (5 bases). The CDR3 sequence is 17 residues long. Trimming took off 7 bases at V and 4 bases at J, with 22 bases between the two ends. Per the germline V gene, CDR1 is LNHDA and CDR2 is SQIVND (reference sequence). CDR3 DNA sequence: TGTGCCAGTACCAAGGGCCTAACTAGATATGGCACCGGGGAGCTGTTTTTT. Amino acid sequence: CASTKGLTRYGTGELFF.

This sequence joins TRBV7-2 and TRBJ1-3; TRBD1 is a possible D gene (5 bases). Trimming removed 2 bases at V and 2 bases at J, with 10 bases between. Germline assignment: CDR1 SGHTA and CDR2 FQGNSA. The CDR3 contains 15 residues. CDR3 loop: CASSLNFRAGNTIYF. The CDR3, as DNA: TGTGCCAGCAGCTTAAATTTCAGGGCTGGAAACACCATATATTTT.

V and J are TRBV27 and TRBJ2-3; D gene uncertain. V shed 6 bases and J shed 6 bases, with 16 bases lying between them. CDR3 length equals 14 residues. CDR1 MNHEY and CDR2 SMNVEV come from the germline V gene (reference sequence). The CDR3 loop reads CASSFWTEGDTQYF. CDR3 coding DNA: TGTGCCAGCAGCTTCTGGACGGAAGGGGATACGCAGTATTTT.

V is TRBV27 and J is TRBJ2-7; weak D call: TRBD2 (6 bases). Deletions cut 4 bases from V and 0 bases from J, with 16 bases between. The CDR3 is made up of 16 amino acids. Germline loops: CDR1 MNHEY, CDR2 SMNVEV (reference sequence). The CDR3 sequence is CASSSGLDSSSYEQYF. As DNA, the CDR3 is TGTGCCAGCAGTTCGGGACTGGATTCAAGCTCCTACGAGCAGTACTTC.

The chain is built from TRBV6-4 and TRBJ1-1; TRBD1 matches 12 bases. V lost 5 bases to trimming and J lost 0 bases; unmatched junction nucleotides: 4. Germline-derived CDR1 and CDR2 are MRHNA and SNTAGT. The CDR3 consists of 16 residues. This CDR3 reads CASSPGTGGLNTEAFF. The CDR3 DNA reads TGTGCCAGCAGTCCCGGGACAGGGGGCCTGAACACTGAAGCTTTCTTT.

This clone was counted a single time. This chain uses TRBV4-2 with TRBJ2-7; D perhaps matches TRBD2 (7 bases). The V gene's germline CDR1 is LGHNA and CDR2 YNFKEQ. The CDR3 contains 13 residues. V lost 1 base and J lost 8, with 12 bases in between. Here the CDR3 DNA reads TGTGCCAGCAGCCAAGCGGGGGGCAGGCAGCAGTACTTC. Protein: CASSQAGGRQQYF.

V gene TRBV5-4 combines with J gene TRBJ2-1, with D perhaps given as TRBD1 or TRBD2 (5 bases each). CDR1 SGHNT and CDR2 YYREEE come from the germline V gene (reference sequence). V was clipped by 0 bases and J by 3 bases, with 13 bases between them. The CDR3 is made up of 16 amino acids. The CDR3 reads CASSLAIGTRYNEQFF. CDR3 bases: TGTGCCAGCAGCTTGGCCATTGGGACCCGCTACAATGAGCAGTTCTTC.

This clone occurred a few times. The chain has TRBV19 and TRBJ2-3, with TRBD2 as a possible D gene (6 bases). This CDR3 is 15 amino acids long. Deletions cut 2 bases from V and 2 bases from J, with 11 bases between. Germline V lookup: CDR1 LNHDA, CDR2 SQIVND (reference sequence). The CDR3 nucleotides are TGTGCCAGTAGTATAAGGGCTAGCGCCACAGATACGCAGTATTTT. It specifies CASSIRASATDTQYF.

J is TRBJ2-3 and V is TRBV6-5; TRBD2 matches at 8 bases. CDR3 length: 14 residues. The J segment lost 11 bases and the V segment lost 0 bases, leaving 7 bases of the junction unmatched. In germline, CDR1 is MNHEY, CDR2 SVGAGI. This chain's CDR3 is CASSYSILAERQYF. DNA for the CDR3: TGTGCCAGCAGTTACTCGATACTAGCGGAAAGGCAGTATTTT.

The rearrangement joins TRBV7-8 to TRBJ1-2, with unresolved D. The V gene's germline CDR1 is SGHVS and CDR2 FQNEAQ. Trimming took 5 bases from V and 0 from J, leaving 7 bases between them. CDR3 length: 13 amino acids. The CDR3 DNA is TGTGCCAGCAGCCCCGACCCTAACTATGGCTACACCTTC. This gives the protein CASSPDPNYGYTF.

This chain connects TRBV28 to TRBJ1-2, with D maybe TRBD1 (5 bases). Per germline, CDR1 MDHEN and CDR2 SYDVKM. V lost 7 bases, J lost 3 bases, and 12 bases lay in between. The CDR3 consists of 13 residues. The CDR3 spells CASTPGGDYGYTF. CDR3 DNA sequence: TGTGCCAGCACCCCGGGGGGGGACTATGGCTACACCTTC.

Of note for this clone: This specimen includes other DNA sequences encoding the same CDR3. The chain recombines TRBV7-2 with TRBJ2-7; D call uncertain. Per germline, CDR1 SGHTA and CDR2 FQGNSA. The CDR3 totals 13 residues. The V end was cut by 1 base, the J end by 3 bases, with 7 bases between. Here the CDR3 reads CASSLGRIYEQYF. The CDR3 DNA is TGTGCCAGCAGCTTAGGACGGATCTACGAGCAGTACTTC.

The chain has TRBV28 and TRBJ2-7; tentative D call: TRBD2 (6 bases). V was shortened by 5 bases and J by 0 bases, with 14 bases between the two germline ends. The CDR3 loop spans 15 amino acids. Germline V lookup: CDR1 MDHEN, CDR2 SYDVKM. Here the CDR3 reads CASSLSGWNSYEQYF. The CDR3 nucleotides are TGTGCCAGCAGTCTGAGCGGGTGGAACTCCTACGAGCAGTACTTC.

The chain is built from TRBV28 and TRBJ2-1, with D possibly being TRBD2 (5 bases). CDR1 and CDR2 (germline): MDHEN, SYDVKM. The CDR3 loop spans 14 amino acids. Trimming took 6 bases from V and 3 from J, leaving 12 bases between them. This CDR3 is CASRSGFYYNEQFF. CDR3 DNA: TGTGCCAGCAGGTCGGGGTTTTACTACAATGAGCAGTTCTTC.

This clone was recorded only once. Here the CDR3 DNA reads TGTGCCAGCAGTTTACCCTGGGGGGGCGGACAGGACTCCTACGAGCAGTACTTC. Its protein is CASSLPWGGGQDSYEQYF. The chain recombines TRBV28 with TRBJ2-7; D could derive from TRBD1 or TRBD2 (7 bases each). The CDR3 totals 18 residues. Germline V CDR1 and CDR2: MDHEN, SYDVKM. V lost 2 bases, J lost 0 bases, and 20 bases lay in between.